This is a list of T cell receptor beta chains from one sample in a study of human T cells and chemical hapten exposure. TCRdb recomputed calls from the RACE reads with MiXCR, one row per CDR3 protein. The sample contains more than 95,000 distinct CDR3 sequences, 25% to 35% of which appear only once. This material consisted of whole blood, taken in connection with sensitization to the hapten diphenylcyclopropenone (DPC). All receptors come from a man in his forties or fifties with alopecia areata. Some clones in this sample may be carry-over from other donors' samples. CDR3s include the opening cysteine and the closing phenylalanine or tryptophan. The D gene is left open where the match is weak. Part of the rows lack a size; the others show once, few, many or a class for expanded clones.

DNA: TGTGCCAGCAGCTTAAGACTAGCGGGAGGGCAGTTCTTC; CDR3: CASSLRLAGGQFF; size: -; J: TRBJ2-1; D: TRBD2; V: TRBV7-2
DNA: TGTGCCAGCATCCTAGGGGCAGTTAACGCTGAAGCTTTCTTT; CDR3: CASILGAVNAEAFF; size: -; J: TRBJ1-1; D: -; V: TRBV28
DNA: TGTGCCAGCAGCCCCCGACAGGGACTAAGGGCGGACAATGAGCAGTTCTTC; CDR3: CASSPRQGLRADNEQFF; size: -; J: TRBJ2-1; D: -; V: TRBV7-9
DNA: TGTGCCAGCAGCTTGGCGGGGACAGGAAGTAATTCACCCCTCCACTTT; CDR3: CASSLAGTGSNSPLHF; size: -; J: TRBJ1-6; D: TRBD1; V: TRBV5-4
DNA: TGTGCCAGCAGTCAATCGACCGGGTCGCGAGATACGCAGTATTTT; CDR3: CASSQSTGSRDTQYF; size: -; J: TRBJ2-3; D: -; V: TRBV28
DNA: TGTGCCAGCAGGAGTTTATCTTCGGGGAGCTATGGCTACACCTTC; CDR3: CASRSLSSGSYGYTF; size: few; J: TRBJ1-2; D: -; V: TRBV28
DNA: TGTGCCAGCAGTTTTGGGAGAAGGGGGCTAAATCAGCCCCAGCATTTT; CDR3: CASSFGRRGLNQPQHF; size: few; J: TRBJ1-5; D: TRBD1; V: TRBV28
DNA: TGCGCCAGCAGTGCCCGCGGGACAGGGAAAGAGACCCAGTACTTC; CDR3: CASSARGTGKETQYF; size: -; J: TRBJ2-5; D: TRBD1; V: TRBV10-1
DNA: TGCGCCAGCAGCCAAGGAACTACAGGGGGGAATTACAATGAGCAGTTCTTC; CDR3: CASSQGTTGGNYNEQFF; size: once; J: TRBJ2-1; D: TRBD1; V: TRBV4-3
DNA: TGTGCCACCAGTGATATCTATGGCTACACCTTC; CDR3: CATSDIYGYTF; size: -; J: TRBJ1-2; D: -; V: TRBV24-1
DNA: TGTGCCAGCAGGAGGACTAGCGGGAGGATATATACGCAGTATTTT; CDR3: CASRRTSGRIYTQYF; size: -; J: TRBJ2-3; D: TRBD2; V: TRBV12-3/TRBV12-4
DNA: TGTGCCAGCAGTTACTCGATTGTGAGCGGGAGTAAATACGAGCAGTACTTC; CDR3: CASSYSIVSGSKYEQYF; size: -; J: TRBJ2-7; D: TRBD2; V: TRBV6-6
DNA: TGCAGTGCTAGAGATTCCCGGGGGTATCAGCCCCAGCATTTT; CDR3: CSARDSRGYQPQHF; size: -; J: TRBJ1-5; D: -; V: TRBV20-1
DNA: TGTGCCAGCAGTCAGAGGGGGGCGCTGGATGAGCAGTTCTTC; CDR3: CASSQRGALDEQFF; size: -; J: TRBJ2-1; D: -; V: TRBV6-6
DNA: TGTGCCAGCAGCTTAGCGCCGAACGCGGGGGAGCTGTTTTTT; CDR3: CASSLAPNAGELFF; size: few; J: TRBJ2-2; D: -; V: TRBV7-2
DNA: TGTGCCAGCAGTTTGCTTCGGACGGAAGATAATTCACCCCTCCACTTT; CDR3: CASSLLRTEDNSPLHF; size: -; J: TRBJ1-6; D: -; V: TRBV28
DNA: TGTGCCAGCAGCTTAGTAGGCGGTTATGAGCAGTACTTC; CDR3: CASSLVGGYEQYF; size: -; J: TRBJ2-7; D: -; V: TRBV7-2
DNA: TGTGCCAGCAGCCCGACTAGCGGGAGTTACAATGAGCAGTTCTTC; CDR3: CASSPTSGSYNEQFF; size: -; J: TRBJ2-1; D: TRBD2; V: TRBV13
DNA: TGTGCCAGCACCCTAGCGGGAGACACCGGGGAGCTGTTTTTT; CDR3: CASTLAGDTGELFF; size: few; J: TRBJ2-2; D: TRBD2; V: TRBV3-1
DNA: TGTGCCAGCACCTCAACTATTGGGGGGTTTTTTAGCACAGATACGCAGTATTTT; CDR3: CASTSTIGGFFSTDTQYF; size: few; J: TRBJ2-3; D: -; V: TRBV28
DNA: TGTGCCAGCAGTGAAAATTGGGGAACTGAAGCTTTCTTT; CDR3: CASSENWGTEAFF; size: few; J: TRBJ1-1; D: -; V: TRBV6-5
DNA: TGCAGTGCTAGATCAGGGGTGGTAACAGATACGCAGTATTTT; CDR3: CSARSGVVTDTQYF; size: -; J: TRBJ2-3; D: -; V: TRBV20-1
DNA: TGTGCCAGCAGCTTAGGACAGGGGACCCCGCAGTATTTT; CDR3: CASSLGQGTPQYF; size: -; J: TRBJ2-3; D: TRBD1; V: TRBV7-2
DNA: TGTGCCAGCAGCTACCTACCGGGACAAGGACAAGAGACCCAGTACTTC; CDR3: CASSYLPGQGQETQYF; size: -; J: TRBJ2-5; D: -; V: TRBV7-9
DNA: TGTGCCAGCAGACCCTTTAGCGGGAGCTTCTACGAGCAGTACTTC; CDR3: CASRPFSGSFYEQYF; size: -; J: TRBJ2-7; D: TRBD2; V: TRBV12-3/TRBV12-4
DNA: TGTGCCAGCAGTTACACGGACAGGGACGGTGACACCATATATTTT; CDR3: CASSYTDRDGDTIYF; size: -; J: TRBJ1-3; D: TRBD1; V: TRBV6-6
DNA: TGTGCCAGCAGACTGGGACAGGGCCAATCCTACGAGCAGTACTTC; CDR3: CASRLGQGQSYEQYF; size: few; J: TRBJ2-7; D: TRBD1; V: TRBV28
DNA: TGTGCCAGCTCTACGGACAGGAACACTGAAGCTTTCTTT; CDR3: CASSTDRNTEAFF; size: -; J: TRBJ1-1; D: -; V: TRBV18
DNA: TGCGCCAGCAGCGACTCCCCTAGCCTCCTCGATGAGCAGTACTTC; CDR3: CASSDSPSLLDEQYF; size: -; J: TRBJ2-7; D: -; V: TRBV5-1
DNA: TGTGCCAGCAGTTTGGTGAGCGGGGTGTGCTACGAGCAGTACTTC; CDR3: CASSLVSGVCYEQYF; size: -; J: TRBJ2-7; D: TRBD2; V: TRBV12-3/TRBV12-4
DNA: TGCAGTGCTAGTTCGGTTAGCGACCCCTACGAGCAGTACTTC; CDR3: CSASSVSDPYEQYF; size: -; J: TRBJ2-7; D: -; V: TRBV20-1
DNA: TGTGCCAGCACCAACATCTACGAGCAGTACTTC; CDR3: CASTNIYEQYF; size: few; J: TRBJ2-7; D: -; V: TRBV28
DNA: TGTGCCAGCAAACCGTCGGGACAAATATCTCAGCCCCAGCATTTT; CDR3: CASKPSGQISQPQHF; size: -; J: TRBJ1-5; D: -; V: TRBV27